This TCR beta chain derives from a study of T cell repertoires in cytomegalovirus infection. Whole-study context: The authors used CMV epitopes that were HLA-C-restricted (recently identified) and HLA-B-restricted (well studied).

TCRdb called the reads again in MiXCR, with one record for every CDR3 protein. Among 750,000 to 950,000 distinct CDR3 sequences, almost 30% were seen once, and the ten largest hold around 14%. This CDR3 comprises 19 residues. The germline gives CDR1 SGHRS, CDR2 YFSETQ. V lost 6 bases and J 1 base, leaving 28 bases between the germline ends. Notes on this clonotype: Its specificity is not known.

The sequence was collected from a human donor in good health (CMV status not recorded). Some clones in this sample may be carry-over from other donors' samples. The chain is built from TRBV5-1 and TRBJ1-1; D might be TRBD1 (6 bases). The source material was cultured CD8+ T cells from PBMCs, sampled from culture after CMV antigen stimulation. CDR3 nucleotide sequence: TGCGCCAGCACGGTTGTAGGGACATTCACCGGACGGGGGAACACTGAAGCTTTCTTT. It specifies CASTVVGTFTGRGNTEAFF.